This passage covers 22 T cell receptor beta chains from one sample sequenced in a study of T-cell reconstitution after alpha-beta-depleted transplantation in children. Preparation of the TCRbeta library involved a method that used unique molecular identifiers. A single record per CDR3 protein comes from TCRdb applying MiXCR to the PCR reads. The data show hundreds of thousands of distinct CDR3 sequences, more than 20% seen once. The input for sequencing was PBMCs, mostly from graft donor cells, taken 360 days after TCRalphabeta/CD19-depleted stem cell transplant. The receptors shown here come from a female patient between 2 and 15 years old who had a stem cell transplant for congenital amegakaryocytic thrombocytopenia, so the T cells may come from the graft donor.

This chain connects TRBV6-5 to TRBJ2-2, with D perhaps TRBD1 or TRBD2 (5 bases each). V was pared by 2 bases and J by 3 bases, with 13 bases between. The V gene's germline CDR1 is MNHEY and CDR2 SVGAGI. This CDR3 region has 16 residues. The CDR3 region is CASSYLAQGDTGELFF. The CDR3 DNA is TGTGCCAGCAGTTACCTCGCTCAGGGAGACACCGGGGAGCTGTTTTTT.

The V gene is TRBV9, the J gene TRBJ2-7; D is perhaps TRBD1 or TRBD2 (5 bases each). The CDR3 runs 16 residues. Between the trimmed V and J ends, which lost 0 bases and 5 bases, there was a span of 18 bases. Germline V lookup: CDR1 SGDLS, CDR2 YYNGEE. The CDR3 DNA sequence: TGTGCCAGCAGCGTAGGGGTGGGGGACCTTCCCCACGAGCAGTACTTC. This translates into CASSVGVGDLPHEQYF.

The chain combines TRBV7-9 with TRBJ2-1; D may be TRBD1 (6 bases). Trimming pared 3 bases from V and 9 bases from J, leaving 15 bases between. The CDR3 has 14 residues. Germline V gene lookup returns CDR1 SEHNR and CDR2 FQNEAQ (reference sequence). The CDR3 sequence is CASSFGVPGAEQFF. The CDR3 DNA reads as TGTGCCAGCAGCTTCGGAGTCCCAGGGGCTGAGCAGTTCTTC.

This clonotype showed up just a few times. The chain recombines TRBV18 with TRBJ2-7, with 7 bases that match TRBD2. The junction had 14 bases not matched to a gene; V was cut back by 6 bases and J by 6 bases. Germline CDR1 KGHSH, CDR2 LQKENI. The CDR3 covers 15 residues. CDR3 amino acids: CASSGVRSREGEQYF. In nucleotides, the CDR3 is TGTGCCAGCTCCGGAGTCCGGTCCAGGGAGGGCGAGCAGTACTTC.

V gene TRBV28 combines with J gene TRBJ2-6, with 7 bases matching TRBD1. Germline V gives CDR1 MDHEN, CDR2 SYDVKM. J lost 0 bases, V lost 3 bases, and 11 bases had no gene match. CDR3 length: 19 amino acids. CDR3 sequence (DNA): TGTGCCAGCAGTTTGATGGGTGACAGGGCCTTCTCTGGGGCCAACGTCCTGACTTTC. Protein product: CASSLMGDRAFSGANVLTF.

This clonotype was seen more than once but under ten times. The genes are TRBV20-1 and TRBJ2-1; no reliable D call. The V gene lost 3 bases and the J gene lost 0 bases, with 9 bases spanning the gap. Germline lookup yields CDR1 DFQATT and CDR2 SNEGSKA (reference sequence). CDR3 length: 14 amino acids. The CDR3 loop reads CSASYGGSYNEQFF. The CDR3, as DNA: TGCAGTGCTAGTTACGGCGGCTCCTACAATGAGCAGTTCTTC.

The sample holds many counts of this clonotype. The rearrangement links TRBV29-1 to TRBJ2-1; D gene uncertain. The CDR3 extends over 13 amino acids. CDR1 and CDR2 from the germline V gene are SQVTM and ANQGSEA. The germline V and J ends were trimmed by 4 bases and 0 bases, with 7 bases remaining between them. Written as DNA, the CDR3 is TGCAGCGTTGGTAGGAACTCCTACAATGAGCAGTTCTTC. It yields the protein CSVGRNSYNEQFF.

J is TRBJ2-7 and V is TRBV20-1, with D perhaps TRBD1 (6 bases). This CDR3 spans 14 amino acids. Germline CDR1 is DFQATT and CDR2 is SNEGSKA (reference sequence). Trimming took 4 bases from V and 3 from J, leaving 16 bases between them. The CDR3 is CSATRDKDVYEQYF. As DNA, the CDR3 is TGCAGTGCTACCCGGGACAAAGACGTCTACGAGCAGTACTTC.

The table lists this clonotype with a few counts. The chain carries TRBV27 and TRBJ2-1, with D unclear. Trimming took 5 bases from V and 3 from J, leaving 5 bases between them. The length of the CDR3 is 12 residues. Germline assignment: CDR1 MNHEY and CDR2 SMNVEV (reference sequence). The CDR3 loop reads CASSTHYNEQFF. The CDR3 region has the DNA TGTGCCAGCAGTACCCACTACAATGAGCAGTTCTTC.

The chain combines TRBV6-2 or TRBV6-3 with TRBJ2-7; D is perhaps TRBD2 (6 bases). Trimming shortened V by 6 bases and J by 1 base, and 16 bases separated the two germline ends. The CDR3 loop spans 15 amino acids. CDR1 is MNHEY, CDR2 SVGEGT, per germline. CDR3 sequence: CASRKPGLWSYEQYF. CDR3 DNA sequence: TGTGCCAGCAGAAAACCGGGACTCTGGTCCTACGAGCAGTACTTC.

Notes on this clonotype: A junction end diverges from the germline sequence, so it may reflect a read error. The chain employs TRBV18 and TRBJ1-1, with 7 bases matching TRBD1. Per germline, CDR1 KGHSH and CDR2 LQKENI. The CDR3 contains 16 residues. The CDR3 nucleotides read TGTGCCACCTCACCGGGCCTTAGGGGGCTGAACACTGAAGCTTTCTTT. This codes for CATSPGLRGLNTEAFF.

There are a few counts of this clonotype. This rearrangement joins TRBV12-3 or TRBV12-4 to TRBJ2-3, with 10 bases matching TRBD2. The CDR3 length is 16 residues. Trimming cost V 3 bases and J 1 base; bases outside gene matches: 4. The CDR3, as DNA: TGTGCCAGCAGTTTGAATGGACTAGCGGGCACAGATACGCAGTATTTT. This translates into CASSLNGLAGTDTQYF.

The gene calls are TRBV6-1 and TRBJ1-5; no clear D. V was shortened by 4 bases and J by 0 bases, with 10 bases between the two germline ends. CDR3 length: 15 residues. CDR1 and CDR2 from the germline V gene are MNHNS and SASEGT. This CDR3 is CASSAAGYSNQPQHF. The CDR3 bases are TGTGCCAGCAGTGCAGCGGGGTATAGCAATCAGCCCCAGCATTTT.

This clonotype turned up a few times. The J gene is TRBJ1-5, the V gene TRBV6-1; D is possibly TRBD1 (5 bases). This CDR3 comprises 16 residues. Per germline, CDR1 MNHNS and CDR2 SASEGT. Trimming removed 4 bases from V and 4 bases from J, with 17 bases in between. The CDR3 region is CASSGVWGRLNQPQHF. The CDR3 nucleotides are TGTGCCAGCAGTGGGGTCTGGGGCAGATTAAATCAGCCCCAGCATTTT.

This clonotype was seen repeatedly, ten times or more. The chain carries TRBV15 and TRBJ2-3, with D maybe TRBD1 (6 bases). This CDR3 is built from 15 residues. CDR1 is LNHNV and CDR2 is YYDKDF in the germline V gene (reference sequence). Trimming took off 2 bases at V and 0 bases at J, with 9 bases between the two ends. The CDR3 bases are TGTGCCACCAGCAGAAGGACAGAGAGCACAGATACGCAGTATTTT. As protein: CATSRRTESTDTQYF.

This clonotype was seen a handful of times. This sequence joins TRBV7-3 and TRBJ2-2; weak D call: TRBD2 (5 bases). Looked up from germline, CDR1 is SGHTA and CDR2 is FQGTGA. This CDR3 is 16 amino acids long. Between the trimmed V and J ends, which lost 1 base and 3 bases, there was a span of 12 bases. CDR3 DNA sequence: TGTGCCAGCAGCTTAATTCCTAGCCGTTACACCGGGGAGCTGTTTTTT. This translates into CASSLIPSRYTGELFF.

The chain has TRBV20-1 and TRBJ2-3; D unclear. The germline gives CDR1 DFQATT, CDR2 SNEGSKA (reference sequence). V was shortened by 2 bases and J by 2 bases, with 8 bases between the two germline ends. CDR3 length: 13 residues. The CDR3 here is CSARLSYTDTQYF. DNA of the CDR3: TGCAGTGCTAGATTATCCTACACAGATACGCAGTATTTT.

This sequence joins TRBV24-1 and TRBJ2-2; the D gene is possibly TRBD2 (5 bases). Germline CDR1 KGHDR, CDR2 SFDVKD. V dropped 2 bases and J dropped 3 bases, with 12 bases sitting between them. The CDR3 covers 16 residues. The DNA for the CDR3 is TGTGCCACCAGTGATTCCATTGAGGGAGACACCGGGGAGCTGTTTTTT. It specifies CATSDSIEGDTGELFF.

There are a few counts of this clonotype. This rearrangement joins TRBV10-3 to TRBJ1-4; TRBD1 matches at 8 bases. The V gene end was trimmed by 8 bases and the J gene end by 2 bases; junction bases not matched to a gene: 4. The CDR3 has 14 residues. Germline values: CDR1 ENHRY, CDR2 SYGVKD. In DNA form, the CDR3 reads TGTGCCATCGGGACAGGTCGCACTAATGAAAAACTGTTTTTT. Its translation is CAIGTGRTNEKLFF.

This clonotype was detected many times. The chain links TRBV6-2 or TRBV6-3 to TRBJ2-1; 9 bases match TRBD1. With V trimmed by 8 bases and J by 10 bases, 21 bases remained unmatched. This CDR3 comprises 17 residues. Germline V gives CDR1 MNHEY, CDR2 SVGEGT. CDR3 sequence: CASARFGDRVMRGEQFF. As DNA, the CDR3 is TGTGCCAGCGCCCGTTTTGGGGACAGGGTAATGCGGGGCGAGCAGTTCTTC.

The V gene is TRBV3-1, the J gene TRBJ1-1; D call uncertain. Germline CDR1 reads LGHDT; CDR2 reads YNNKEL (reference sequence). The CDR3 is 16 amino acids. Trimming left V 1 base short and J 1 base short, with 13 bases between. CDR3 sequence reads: CASSQVGGSGNTEAFF. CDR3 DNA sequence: TGTGCCAGCAGCCAAGTTGGTGGATCGGGGAACACTGAAGCTTTCTTT.

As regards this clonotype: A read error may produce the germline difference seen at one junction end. CDR3 in amino acids: CCATLNPGLVAYNEQFF. CDR3 sequence (DNA): TGCTGTGCTACTTTAAATCCGGGACTAGTCGCCTACAATGAGCAGTTCTTC. This rearrangement joins TRBV20-1 to TRBJ2-1, with TRBD2 identical over 8 bases. This CDR3 is 17 amino acids long. Germline assignment: CDR1 DFQATT and CDR2 SNEGSKA (reference sequence).